One and the same sample provided the 19 T cell receptor beta chains below, sequenced in a study of human T cells and chemical hapten exposure. Each CDR3 protein is one row after TCRdb ran MiXCR on the RACE reads. This table holds 120,000 or so distinct CDR3 sequences, 11% found once. Time point indicated: patch test 3, about 24 weeks after DPC sensitization. Treatment meaning: therapeutic diphenylcyclopropenone sensitization with weekly scalp DPC. The material sequenced was whole blood, taken in connection with sensitization to the hapten diphenylcyclopropenone (DPC). The receptors were gathered from a woman aged 50 to 60 with alopecia areata. Some clones in this sample may be carry-over from other donors' samples.

This clonotype was picked up many times. The chain employs TRBV20-1 and TRBJ2-7; a weak D match, TRBD2 (5 bases). CDR1 DFQATT and CDR2 SNEGSKA come from the germline V gene (reference sequence). V was cut by 7 bases and J by 2 bases, with 12 bases left in between. There are 12 residues in the CDR3. The CDR3 loop is CSGGEGPYEQYF. The CDR3 region has the DNA TGCAGTGGAGGCGAGGGCCCCTACGAGCAGTACTTC.

The gene calls are TRBV6-1 and TRBJ2-7; D might be TRBD1 or TRBD2, each matching 6 bases. Germline V CDR1 and CDR2: MNHNS, SASEGT. This CDR3 spans 14 amino acids. Trimming took off 2 bases at V and 5 bases at J, with 13 bases between the two ends. DNA of the CDR3: TGTGCCAGCAGTGAAACAGGGACTTGCGACGAGCAGTACTTC. Translating it yields CASSETGTCDEQYF.

This clonotype turned up a few times. V gene TRBV9 combines with J gene TRBJ1-4; D possibly corresponds to TRBD1 (6 bases). CDR1 is SGDLS and CDR2 is YYNGEE in the germline V gene. V shed 3 bases and J shed 3 bases, with 18 bases lying between them. The CDR3 is 17 residues long. CDR3 in DNA: TGTGCCAGCAGCGCAGTCCCATCACAGGGATCTAATGAAAAACTGTTTTTT. It is translated as CASSAVPSQGSNEKLFF.

This chain uses TRBV25-1 with TRBJ2-7; D possibly corresponds to TRBD1 (6 bases). The V gene lost 2 bases and the J gene lost 5 bases, with 10 bases spanning the gap. This CDR3 is 13 amino acids long. The germline V gene encodes CDR1 MGHDK and CDR2 SYGVNS. CDR3: CASSERPGDEQYF. The DNA of the CDR3 is TGTGCCAGCAGTGAACGTCCAGGGGACGAGCAGTACTTC.

Ten or more counts support this clonotype. This chain connects TRBV5-5 to TRBJ2-3; D may be TRBD1 (6 bases). Deletions cut 2 bases from V and 6 bases from J, with 22 bases between. CDR1 is SGHKS and CDR2 is YYEKEE in the germline V gene (reference sequence). The CDR3 has 17 amino acids. This CDR3 is CASSFRPGQTPSDTQYF. Here the CDR3 DNA reads TGTGCCAGCAGCTTTCGTCCGGGACAAACCCCGTCGGATACGCAGTATTTT.

This clonotype was recorded a few times. This sequence joins TRBV7-2 and TRBJ2-3; TRBD2 agrees at 8 bases. This CDR3 has 17 residues. J gave up 3 bases and V 2 bases, and 10 bases lay outside the gene matches. Germline V gene lookup returns CDR1 SGHTA and CDR2 FQGNSA. The CDR3 nucleotides read TGTGCCAGCAGCTTATGGGTCTGGGCGGGAGGTACAGATACGCAGTATTTT. Translating it yields CASSLWVWAGGTDTQYF.

The rearrangement links TRBV10-1 to TRBJ1-1; the D gene is possibly TRBD1 (5 bases). In germline, CDR1 is WNHNN, CDR2 SYGVQD (reference sequence). The CDR3 loop spans 16 amino acids. V lost 2 bases, J lost 1 base, and 14 bases lay in between. The CDR3 coding sequence is TGCGCCAGCAGTGAGAACAAACAGGCCAGGAACACTGAAGCTTTCTTT. Amino acids: CASSENKQARNTEAFF.

This clonotype was detected many times. The chain couples TRBV7-2 to TRBJ2-3; TRBD2 matches 8 bases. Germline V gene data show CDR1 as SGHTA and CDR2 as FQGNSA. With 5 bases clipped from V and 0 bases from J, the junction kept 7 bases outside the gene matches. This CDR3 is built from 16 residues. CDR3 residues: CASSPIAGYSTDTQYF. CDR3 sequence (DNA): TGTGCCAGCAGCCCTATAGCGGGGTATAGCACAGATACGCAGTATTTT. Variable domain in full (rest from reference TRBV7-2 and TRBJ2-3): GAGVSQSPSNKVTEKGKDVELRCDPISGHTALYWYRQSLGQGLEFLIYFQGNSAPDKSGLPSDRFSAERTGGSVSTLTIQRTQQEDSAVYLCASSPIAGYSTDTQYFGPGTRLTVL.

The V call is TRBV20-1, the J call TRBJ1-1; TRBD1 agrees at 8 bases. Germline CDR1 reads DFQATT; CDR2 reads SNEGSKA (reference sequence). V trimming: 5 bases; J trimming: 3 bases; junction bases outside the gene matches: 8. This CDR3 contains 14 residues. The CDR3 DNA reads as TGCAGTGCTGAACAGGGGGAAGGAGACACTGAAGCTTTCTTT. It is translated as CSAEQGEGDTEAFF.

This clonotype came up a few times. This rearrangement joins TRBV3-1 to TRBJ2-5, with 7 bases identical to TRBD2. Germline V lookup: CDR1 LGHDT, CDR2 YNNKEL (reference sequence). This CDR3 contains 15 residues. Losses at the gene ends were 5 bases for V and 5 bases for J; bases not matched to a gene: 11. The CDR3 sequence: CASSGPPGTNETQYF. CDR3 DNA sequence: TGTGCCAGCAGCGGACCCCCCGGGACTAACGAGACCCAGTACTTC.

Ten or more counts support this clonotype. The rearrangement joins TRBV4-1 to TRBJ2-3; no reliable D call. Between the trimmed V and J ends, which lost 5 bases and 6 bases, there was a span of 12 bases. In germline, CDR1 is MGHRA, CDR2 YSYEKL. This CDR3 has 13 amino acids. CDR3 residues: CASSSAPQDTQYF. The DNA of the CDR3 is TGCGCCAGCAGCTCGGCACCCCAGGATACGCAGTATTTT.

A few counts support this clonotype. The rearrangement uses TRBV28 and TRBJ2-7; D remains unclear. V was clipped by 5 bases and J by 5 bases, with 7 bases between them. The CDR3 extends over 11 amino acids. CDR1 and CDR2 from the germline V gene are MDHEN and SYDVKM. CDR3 nucleotide sequence: TGTGCCAGCAGTCCTTACCACGAGCAGTACTTC. This codes for CASSPYHEQYF.

V gene TRBV9 combines with J gene TRBJ2-3, with a possible D match to TRBD2 (6 bases). The CDR3 is 15 amino acids. Trimming took 0 bases from V and 2 from J, leaving 10 bases between them. The germline CDR1 and CDR2 sequences are SGDLS and YYNGEE. This chain's CDR3 is CASSVVEGPTDTQYF. The CDR3 DNA reads as TGTGCCAGCAGCGTAGTGGAGGGACCCACAGATACGCAGTATTTT.

This chain links TRBV10-2 with TRBJ1-5; D unresolved. V lost 3 bases to trimming and J lost 9 bases, with 15 bases between them. CDR1 is WSHSY and CDR2 is SAAADI in the germline V gene. The CDR3 loop spans 14 amino acids. CDR3 protein: CASSETTDWTPQHF. In DNA, the CDR3 is TGCGCCAGCAGTGAAACCACGGACTGGACGCCCCAGCATTTT.

In its sample, this clonotype was seen many times. The DNA of the CDR3 is TGTGCCAGCAGCGTAGAGGTCCGGACAGATACGCAGTATTTT. Protein product: CASSVEVRTDTQYF. V gene TRBV9 combines with J gene TRBJ2-3; D unclear. Germline V gene data show CDR1 as SGDLS and CDR2 as YYNGEE. Between the trimmed V and J ends, which lost 0 bases and 3 bases, there was a span of 8 bases. This CDR3 is 14 amino acids long.

Note on this clonotype: The junction departs from germline at one end; a sequencing error may be responsible. The chain recombines TRBV7-2 with TRBJ2-7; 8 nucleotides agree with TRBD2. Germline assignment: CDR1 SGHTA and CDR2 FQGNSA. The CDR3 covers 14 residues. CDR3 sequence (DNA): TGTGTCAGCAACCCGGGGGGGAGCTCCTACGAGCAGTACTTC. Protein product: CVSNPGGSSYEQYF.

There are a few counts of this clonotype. This rearrangement joins TRBV5-1 to TRBJ1-1; tentatively, D is TRBD1 (6 bases). The CDR3 length is 14 residues. Per the germline V gene, CDR1 is SGHRS and CDR2 is YFSETQ. The V and J ends lost 0 bases and 5 bases respectively, with 11 bases between them. The CDR3 coding sequence is TGCGCCAGCAGCTTGGGGATAGGGACAACTGAAGCTTTCTTT. This translates into CASSLGIGTTEAFF.

This clonotype was observed many times. The J gene is TRBJ2-7, the V gene TRBV28; TRBD1 agrees at 11 bases. Germline lookup yields CDR1 MDHEN and CDR2 SYDVKM. The J segment lost 5 bases and the V segment lost 6 bases, leaving 9 bases of the junction unmatched. This CDR3 contains 15 residues. The CDR3 loop reads CASRRGRTGGDEQYF. CDR3 sequence (DNA): TGTGCCAGCAGACGCGGGCGGACAGGGGGCGACGAGCAGTACTTC.

This rearrangement joins TRBV29-1 to TRBJ2-1, with unresolved D. The CDR3 loop spans 11 amino acids. Germline-derived CDR1 and CDR2 are SQVTM and ANQGSEA. V lost 4 bases to trimming and J lost 7 bases, with 8 bases between them. CDR3 nucleotide sequence: TGCAGCGTTGTGCCCGGGAATGAGCAGTTCTTC. Its translation: CSVVPGNEQFF.